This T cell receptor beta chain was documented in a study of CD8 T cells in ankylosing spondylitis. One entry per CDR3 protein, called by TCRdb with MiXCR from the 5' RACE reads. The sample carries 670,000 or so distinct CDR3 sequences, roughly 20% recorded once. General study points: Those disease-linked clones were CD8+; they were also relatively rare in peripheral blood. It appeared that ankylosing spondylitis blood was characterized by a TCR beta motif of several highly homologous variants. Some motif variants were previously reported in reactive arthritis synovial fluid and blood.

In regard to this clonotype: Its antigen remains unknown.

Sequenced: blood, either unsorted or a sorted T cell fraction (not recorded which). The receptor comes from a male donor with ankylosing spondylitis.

The CDR3 DNA sequence: TGCGCCAGCAGCTTGGCCGTGTGGGAAGCTTTCTTT. Protein sequence: CASSLAVWEAFF. The chain links TRBV5-1 to TRBJ1-1, with D unresolved. The CDR3 extends over 12 amino acids. The germline CDR1 and CDR2 sequences are SGHRS and YFSETQ. The V gene lost 0 bases and the J gene lost 8 bases, with 8 bases spanning the gap.